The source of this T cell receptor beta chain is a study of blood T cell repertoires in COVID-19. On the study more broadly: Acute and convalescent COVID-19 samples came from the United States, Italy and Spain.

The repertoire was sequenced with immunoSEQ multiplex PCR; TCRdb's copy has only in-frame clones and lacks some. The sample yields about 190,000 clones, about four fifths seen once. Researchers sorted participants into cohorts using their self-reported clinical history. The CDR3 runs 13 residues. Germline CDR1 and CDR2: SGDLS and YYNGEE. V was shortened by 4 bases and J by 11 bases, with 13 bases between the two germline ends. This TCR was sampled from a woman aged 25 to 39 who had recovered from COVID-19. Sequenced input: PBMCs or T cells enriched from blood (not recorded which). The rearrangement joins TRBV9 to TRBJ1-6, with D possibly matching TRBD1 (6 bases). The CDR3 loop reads CASSTGQPTPLHF. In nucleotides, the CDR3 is TGTGCCAGCAGCACCGGACAGCCTACACCCCTCCACTTT.